The clone carrying this T cell receptor (beta chain) has only one observation. The data derive from a study of CD8 T cells in Susac syndrome. V shed 2 bases and J 6 bases; nucleotides not matched to a gene: 3. Germline-derived CDR1 and CDR2 are GTSNPN and SVGIG (reference sequence). The CDR3 extends over 13 amino acids. An amount of RNA that ranged from roughly 0.5 to 1 ug was reverse transcribed with random hexamers. TCRdb redid the calling of the immunoSEQ multiplex PCR reads with MiXCR, one entry per CDR3 protein. The data hold 180,000 or so distinct CDR3 sequences, with approximately 95% observed a single time.

This chain uses TRBV30 with TRBJ1-1; 10 nucleotides agree with TRBD1. The material sequenced was CD4+ T cells from PBMCs. This receptor was identified in a human donor in good health. The CDR3 spells CAWSPTGGSEAFF. The CDR3 coding sequence is TGTGCCTGGAGTCCGACAGGGGGCTCTGAAGCTTTCTTT.